This TCR beta chain appears in the sequencing data of a study of shared clonotypes between healthy human individuals. The protocol was immunoSEQ multiplex PCR, while the TCRdb copy is restricted to in-frame clones and leaves out a portion. The table includes about 470,000 clones, 75% to 85% detected once. The germline CDR1 and CDR2 sequences are MGHRA and YSYEKL. V gave up 2 bases and J gave up 3 bases, with 7 bases separating them. The CDR3 sequence is 13 residues long. Material: PBMCs. The chain couples TRBV4-1 to TRBJ1-2; the D is unclear. The sequence derives from a middle-aged woman in good health. Some clones in this sample may be carry-over from other donors' samples. This chain's CDR3 is CASSQTRDYGYTF. CDR3 nucleotides: TGCGCCAGCAGCCAAACAAGGGACTATGGCTACACCTTC.